A selection of T cell receptor beta chains follows, all from one sample in a study of blood T cell repertoires in COVID-19. TCRdb's copy holds only in-frame clones and misses some; the assay was immunoSEQ multiplex PCR. The sample consists of 95,000 to 150,000 clones, around four fifths of them appearing once. Sequenced input: peripheral blood. Source of these receptors: a human donor in a cohort sampled during active COVID-19. Both conserved end residues are part of each CDR3. The order of the fields is V gene, clone size, D gene, J gene, CDR3 DNA, CDR3 protein. The D gene is left open where the match is weak. Only some rows state a clone size, as once, few, many or a class for expanded clones.

v_call: TRBV5-8; clone_size: -; d_call: TRBD1; j_call: TRBJ1-5; cdr3_nt: TGTGCCAGCAGCTCCCGGACAGGTTGGGATCAGCCCCAGCATTTT; cdr3_aa: CASSSRTGWDQPQHF
v_call: TRBV3-1/TRBV3-2; clone_size: -; d_call: TRBD2; j_call: TRBJ2-3; cdr3_nt: TGTGCCAGCAGCCAAGACGAGACTAGCGGGAGAATTCCTAGCACAGATACGCAGTATTTT; cdr3_aa: CASSQDETSGRIPSTDTQYF
v_call: TRBV6-2/TRBV6-3; clone_size: -; d_call: TRBD2; j_call: TRBJ2-2; cdr3_nt: TGTGCCAGCAGTTCCAGCGGGGGGGCTGTCGGGGAGCTGTTTTTT; cdr3_aa: CASSSSGGAVGELFF
v_call: TRBV18; clone_size: -; d_call: -; j_call: TRBJ1-1; cdr3_nt: TGTGCCAGCTCACCAGGGGCTGGCACTGAAGCTTTCTTT; cdr3_aa: CASSPGAGTEAFF
v_call: TRBV18; clone_size: once; d_call: TRBD1; j_call: TRBJ1-4; cdr3_nt: TGTGCCAGCTCACCTCGGACAGGACTTGAAAAACTGTTTTTT; cdr3_aa: CASSPRTGLEKLFF
v_call: TRBV10-3; clone_size: -; d_call: -; j_call: TRBJ2-2; cdr3_nt: TGTGCCATCAGTCTATTGGGGCAGTCCACCGGGGAGCTGTTTTTT; cdr3_aa: CAISLLGQSTGELFF
v_call: TRBV7-9; clone_size: -; d_call: TRBD1; j_call: TRBJ1-4; cdr3_nt: TGTGCCAGCAGCTTACCCTACAATCCGGGGACAGAGAATGAAAAACTGTTTTTT; cdr3_aa: CASSLPYNPGTENEKLFF
v_call: TRBV6-1; clone_size: -; d_call: TRBD2; j_call: TRBJ2-3; cdr3_nt: TGTGCCAGCAGTGAAGACTATGTTAGCGGGGGGCCTTCAGATACGCAGTATTTT; cdr3_aa: CASSEDYVSGGPSDTQYF
v_call: TRBV6-1; clone_size: -; d_call: -; j_call: TRBJ2-7; cdr3_nt: TGTGCCAGCAGTGAATGGCTGGAGCCTAACACCTACGAGCAGTACTTC; cdr3_aa: CASSEWLEPNTYEQYF
v_call: TRBV5-8; clone_size: -; d_call: -; j_call: TRBJ2-3; cdr3_nt: TGTGCCAGCAGCTACTCAGGGGCGGCTGGAGATACGCAGTATTTT; cdr3_aa: CASSYSGAAGDTQYF
v_call: TRBV6-2/TRBV6-3; clone_size: once; d_call: -; j_call: TRBJ2-5; cdr3_nt: TGTGCCAGCAGTTACACACAGCCGGAGACCCAGTACTTC; cdr3_aa: CASSYTQPETQYF
v_call: TRBV28; clone_size: -; d_call: -; j_call: TRBJ2-1; cdr3_nt: TGTGCCAGCACGGGTTTAGGCAATGAGCAGTTCTTC; cdr3_aa: CASTGLGNEQFF
v_call: TRBV6-2/TRBV6-3; clone_size: -; d_call: -; j_call: TRBJ1-6; cdr3_nt: TGTGCCAGCAGTGCCACCCTAGGTAATTCACCCCTCCACTTT; cdr3_aa: CASSATLGNSPLHF
v_call: TRBV10-3; clone_size: -; d_call: TRBD2; j_call: TRBJ2-7; cdr3_nt: TGTGCCATCAGTAGCGGGGTTGAGTCCTACGAGCAGTACTTC; cdr3_aa: CAISSGVESYEQYF
v_call: TRBV15; clone_size: -; d_call: -; j_call: TRBJ2-7; cdr3_nt: TGTGCCACCAGCAGAGATCAGGGGCCCTACGAGCAGTACTTC; cdr3_aa: CATSRDQGPYEQYF
v_call: TRBV7-2; clone_size: -; d_call: TRBD2; j_call: TRBJ2-5; cdr3_nt: TGTGCCAGCAGCTTGGGACTAGCGGGGGTCCAAGAGACCCAGTACTTC; cdr3_aa: CASSLGLAGVQETQYF
v_call: TRBV6-5; clone_size: -; d_call: -; j_call: TRBJ2-1; cdr3_nt: TGTGCCAGCAGTTACCGTTATGAGCAGTTCTTC; cdr3_aa: CASSYRYEQFF
v_call: TRBV19; clone_size: -; d_call: -; j_call: TRBJ1-1; cdr3_nt: TGTGCCAGTAGTTCTCGGCGGGGAATCGAATATTGGAACACTGAAGCTTTCTTT; cdr3_aa: CASSSRRGIEYWNTEAFF
v_call: TRBV2; clone_size: -; d_call: TRBD1; j_call: TRBJ2-1; cdr3_nt: TGTGCCAACCTCGGGACAGTGGGCTACAATGAGCAGTTCTTC; cdr3_aa: CANLGTVGYNEQFF
v_call: TRBV6-2/TRBV6-3; clone_size: -; d_call: -; j_call: TRBJ2-7; cdr3_nt: TGTGCCAGCAGTCCAGGGATTACCTACGAGCAGTACTTC; cdr3_aa: CASSPGITYEQYF
v_call: TRBV3-1/TRBV3-2; clone_size: -; d_call: -; j_call: TRBJ2-3; cdr3_nt: TGTGCCAGCAGCCACGGCGGGGGCGCAGATACGCAGTATTTT; cdr3_aa: CASSHGGGADTQYF
v_call: TRBV5-6; clone_size: -; d_call: -; j_call: TRBJ1-1; cdr3_nt: TGTGCCAGCAGCTTGGGGACTCTCGAGGGCACTGAAGCTTTCTTT; cdr3_aa: CASSLGTLEGTEAFF
v_call: TRBV6-1; clone_size: once; d_call: -; j_call: TRBJ2-5; cdr3_nt: TGTGCCAGCAGTGAAGGGTTTCAGGGCCAAGAGACCCAGTACTTC; cdr3_aa: CASSEGFQGQETQYF
v_call: TRBV12-2; clone_size: -; d_call: -; j_call: TRBJ1-4; cdr3_nt: TGTGCAAGTCGCTTAACGCGCTTAAAGATTGCAACTAATGAAAAACTGTTTTTT; cdr3_aa: CASRLTRLKIATNEKLFF
v_call: TRBV18; clone_size: -; d_call: -; j_call: TRBJ1-1; cdr3_nt: TGTGCCAGCTCACCACGTACAGGGCTTGACACTGAAGCTTTCTTT; cdr3_aa: CASSPRTGLDTEAFF
v_call: TRBV18; clone_size: few; d_call: TRBD1; j_call: TRBJ1-6; cdr3_nt: TGTGCCAGCTCAGCGACAGGGGGCGCCTATAATTCACCCCTCCACTTT; cdr3_aa: CASSATGGAYNSPLHF
v_call: TRBV19; clone_size: -; d_call: TRBD1; j_call: TRBJ1-2; cdr3_nt: TGTGCCAGTAGTACTCCCGGGACAGGGGGCTCTGGCTACACCTTC; cdr3_aa: CASSTPGTGGSGYTF
v_call: TRBV6-5; clone_size: once; d_call: TRBD1; j_call: TRBJ2-7; cdr3_nt: TGTGCCAGCAGGTCCAGGGACAGTCGCTCCTACGAGCAGTACTTC; cdr3_aa: CASRSRDSRSYEQYF
v_call: TRBV5-1; clone_size: once; d_call: TRBD1; j_call: TRBJ1-2; cdr3_nt: TGCGCCAGCAGCTTGCGGACAGGGGACTATGGCTACACCTTC; cdr3_aa: CASSLRTGDYGYTF
v_call: TRBV2; clone_size: once; d_call: TRBD2; j_call: TRBJ2-5; cdr3_nt: TGTGCCAGCAGCTGGACTAGCGGGGATCAGCAGACCCAGTACTTC; cdr3_aa: CASSWTSGDQQTQYF
v_call: TRBV10-3; clone_size: few; d_call: TRBD2; j_call: TRBJ2-1; cdr3_nt: TGTGCCATCAGTGGAATTGGGACTACCTACAATGAGCAGTTCTTC; cdr3_aa: CAISGIGTTYNEQFF
v_call: TRBV7-2; clone_size: few; d_call: -; j_call: TRBJ1-1; cdr3_nt: TGTGCCAGCAGCCCCCCCGCGCACCTGAACACTGAAGCTTTCTTT; cdr3_aa: CASSPPAHLNTEAFF
v_call: TRBV25-1; clone_size: -; d_call: TRBD2; j_call: TRBJ2-2; cdr3_nt: TGTGCCAGCAGTGAGGAACTAGCGGGGGGGGACACCGGGGAGCTGTTTTTT; cdr3_aa: CASSEELAGGDTGELFF
v_call: TRBV7-2; clone_size: -; d_call: TRBD1; j_call: TRBJ2-7; cdr3_nt: TGTGCCAGCAGCTTAGGCGGGACAGGGACGAATGAGCAGTACTTC; cdr3_aa: CASSLGGTGTNEQYF
v_call: TRBV11-2; clone_size: -; d_call: -; j_call: TRBJ2-2; cdr3_nt: TGTGCCAGCAGCCCGCAGACTGCGAACACCGGGGAGCTGTTTTTT; cdr3_aa: CASSPQTANTGELFF
v_call: TRBV28; clone_size: -; d_call: TRBD1; j_call: TRBJ2-2; cdr3_nt: TGTGCCAGCAACCGGGACAGGGTTGCCACCGGGGAGCTGTTTTTT; cdr3_aa: CASNRDRVATGELFF
v_call: TRBV19; clone_size: -; d_call: TRBD1; j_call: TRBJ1-1; cdr3_nt: TGTGCCACCTCGGACAGGGCCTCGTACACTGAAGCTTTCTTT; cdr3_aa: CATSDRASYTEAFF
v_call: TRBV9; clone_size: -; d_call: TRBD2; j_call: TRBJ2-1; cdr3_nt: TGTGCCAGCAGCGACCCCTCCGGGACTAGCCAATACAATGAGCAGTTCTTC; cdr3_aa: CASSDPSGTSQYNEQFF
v_call: TRBV6-1; clone_size: -; d_call: -; j_call: TRBJ1-2; cdr3_nt: TGTGCCAGCAGTGAAGGGTTTAGGGGTTATTATGGCTACACCTTC; cdr3_aa: CASSEGFRGYYGYTF
v_call: TRBV29-1; clone_size: -; d_call: TRBD2; j_call: TRBJ2-2; cdr3_nt: TGCAGCGTTGGGACTAGCGGGAACACCGGGGAGCTGTTTTTT; cdr3_aa: CSVGTSGNTGELFF
v_call: TRBV28; clone_size: -; d_call: -; j_call: TRBJ2-5; cdr3_nt: TGTGCCAGCAGTTTCTCGCCCGGGGTCCAAGAGACCCAGTACTTC; cdr3_aa: CASSFSPGVQETQYF
v_call: TRBV11-2; clone_size: -; d_call: -; j_call: TRBJ2-1; cdr3_nt: TGTGCCAGCAGCCTTTACAGGGTGAATGAGCAGTTCTTC; cdr3_aa: CASSLYRVNEQFF
v_call: TRBV7-8; clone_size: once; d_call: -; j_call: TRBJ2-3; cdr3_nt: TGTGCCAGCAGCTCAATCACAGGGACAGATACGCAGTATTTT; cdr3_aa: CASSSITGTDTQYF
v_call: TRBV29-1; clone_size: -; d_call: TRBD2; j_call: TRBJ2-1; cdr3_nt: TGCAGCGTTGAGGGACTAGCGGGGGCGAGTCGGATCGAGAGCTCCTACAATGAGCAGTTCTTC; cdr3_aa: CSVEGLAGASRIESSYNEQFF
v_call: TRBV19; clone_size: once; d_call: -; j_call: TRBJ2-5; cdr3_nt: TGTGCCAGTAGTCCGGACTTAAGGGAGACCCAGTACTTC; cdr3_aa: CASSPDLRETQYF
v_call: TRBV5-6; clone_size: -; d_call: -; j_call: TRBJ1-4; cdr3_nt: TGTGCCAGCAGCCTACAGGGTATTAAAGAAAAACTGTTTTTT; cdr3_aa: CASSLQGIKEKLFF
v_call: TRBV27; clone_size: -; d_call: -; j_call: TRBJ1-5; cdr3_nt: TGTGCCAGCAGTCCAATACAGGGAGTCGGCAATCAGCCCCAGCATTTT; cdr3_aa: CASSPIQGVGNQPQHF
v_call: TRBV6-6; clone_size: -; d_call: -; j_call: TRBJ1-4; cdr3_nt: TGTGCCAGCAGTTATGGGGAGAATGAAAAACTGTTTTTT; cdr3_aa: CASSYGENEKLFF
v_call: TRBV12-3/TRBV12-4; clone_size: -; d_call: -; j_call: TRBJ2-5; cdr3_nt: TGTGCCAGCAGAGAGGAGGCGGAGACCCAGTACTTC; cdr3_aa: CASREEAETQYF
v_call: TRBV2; clone_size: -; d_call: TRBD2; j_call: TRBJ2-3; cdr3_nt: TGTGCCAGCAGTGCTAGCGGGGGGCCAGATACGCAGTATTTT; cdr3_aa: CASSASGGPDTQYF
v_call: TRBV3-1/TRBV3-2; clone_size: -; d_call: -; j_call: TRBJ2-5; cdr3_nt: TGTGCCAGCAGCCAAATGACTAGGCCGGGAGAGACCCAGTACTTC; cdr3_aa: CASSQMTRPGETQYF
v_call: TRBV13; clone_size: -; d_call: TRBD1; j_call: TRBJ1-1; cdr3_nt: TGTGCCAGCAGCTGGGACAGGGGGCTCACTGAAGCTTTCTTT; cdr3_aa: CASSWDRGLTEAFF
v_call: TRBV5-1; clone_size: -; d_call: -; j_call: TRBJ2-5; cdr3_nt: TGCGCCAGCAGCTTGGCCGGGGAGACCCAGTACTTC; cdr3_aa: CASSLAGETQYF
v_call: TRBV14; clone_size: -; d_call: -; j_call: TRBJ2-7; cdr3_nt: TGTGCCAGCAGCCAAGATCTAGTAGCCGAGCAGTACTTC; cdr3_aa: CASSQDLVAEQYF
v_call: TRBV10-1; clone_size: -; d_call: -; j_call: TRBJ2-3; cdr3_nt: TGCGCCAGCAGTGAGGGGTTTAGCGCACCTAGCACAGATACGCAGTATTTT; cdr3_aa: CASSEGFSAPSTDTQYF
v_call: TRBV25-1; clone_size: -; d_call: TRBD1; j_call: TRBJ1-1; cdr3_nt: TGTGCCAGCACTCAAATTGGGACAGGGGAAGCTTTCTTT; cdr3_aa: CASTQIGTGEAFF